This T cell receptor beta chain was profiled in a study of T-cell memory formation after mild COVID-19. TCRdb reprocessed the 5' RACE reads with MiXCR, giving one entry per CDR3 protein. The table has around 430,000 distinct CDR3 sequences, 15% to 20% seen once. This clonotype was observed many times. The CDR3 has 12 residues. The V and J ends lost 5 bases and 2 bases respectively, with 7 bases between them. Germline V gives CDR1 MNHEY, CDR2 SVGEGT. What was sequenced was PBMCs or a T cell subset sorted from them (not recorded which). This TCR was sampled from a man aged 18 to 35 who had mild COVID-19 (a few samples of this study predate the infection). Cell type and time point are not known. The V call is TRBV6-2 or TRBV6-3, the J call TRBJ2-7; no definite D call. CDR3 nucleotides: TGTGCCAGCAGTCGTACACCCTACGAGCAGTACTTC. It encodes CASSRTPYEQYF.